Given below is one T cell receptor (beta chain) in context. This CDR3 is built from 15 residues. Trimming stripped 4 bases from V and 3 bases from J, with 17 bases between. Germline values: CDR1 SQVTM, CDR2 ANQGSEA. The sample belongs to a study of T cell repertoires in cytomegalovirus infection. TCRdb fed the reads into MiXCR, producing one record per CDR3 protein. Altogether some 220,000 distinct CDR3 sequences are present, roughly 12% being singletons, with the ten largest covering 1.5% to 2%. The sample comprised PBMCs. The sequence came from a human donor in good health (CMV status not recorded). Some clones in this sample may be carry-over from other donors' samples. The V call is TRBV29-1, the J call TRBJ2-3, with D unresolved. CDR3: CSVVDPPAGTDTQYF. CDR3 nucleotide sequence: TGCAGCGTTGTAGATCCCCCCGCCGGGACAGATACGCAGTATTTT.